A single sample gave rise to the 30 T cell receptor beta chains below, sequenced in a study of T cells in Graves' hyperthyroidism and ophthalmopathy. TCR beta CDR3 region amplification was performed from RNA transcripts. During a first-round RT-PCR of the TCR CDR3, the HTBI primer set was used. TCRdb used MiXCR to reprocess the multiplex PCR reads, holding one entry per CDR3 protein. The sample lists a few hundred thousand distinct CDR3 sequences; roughly 15% were seen once. The sequenced sample was blood. Source of these receptors: a woman in her thirties with Graves' ophthalmopathy.

In its sample, this clonotype was seen a few times. The gene calls are TRBV28 and TRBJ1-3, with D maybe TRBD1 (6 bases). V was cut by 5 bases and J by 0 bases, with 14 bases left in between. The CDR3 loop spans 16 amino acids. Germline CDR1 reads MDHEN; CDR2 reads SYDVKM. The CDR3 protein is CASSLVRTASGNTIYF. CDR3 DNA sequence: TGTGCCAGCAGTCTGGTGCGGACAGCCTCTGGAAACACCATATATTTT.

The sample holds many counts of this clonotype. The rearrangement joins TRBV7-2 to TRBJ1-1; 9 positions agree with TRBD1. Looked up from germline, CDR1 is SGHTA and CDR2 is FQGNSA. The CDR3 runs to 15 residues. J gave up 5 bases and V 1 base, and 5 bases lay outside the gene matches. CDR3 nucleotide sequence: TGTGCCAGCAGCTTAGGGGGACAGGGAGTGACTGAAGCTTTCTTT. Translating it yields CASSLGGQGVTEAFF.

This clonotype has a count of ten or more. The chain uses TRBV30 and TRBJ2-2; 7 bases match TRBD1. The junction had 11 bases not matched to a gene; V was cut back by 3 bases and J by 7 bases. The CDR3 runs 15 residues. Germline CDR1 reads GTSNPN; CDR2 reads SVGIG (reference sequence). CDR3 DNA: TGTGCCTGGAGGGAAACCGACAGGGTTAGCGGGGAGCTGTTTTTT. It codes for CAWRETDRVSGELFF.

This clonotype has ten or more counts. The V call is TRBV11-2, the J call TRBJ1-1; unclear D gene. The germline gives CDR1 SGHAT, CDR2 FQNNGV. The CDR3 consists of 15 residues. Trimming shortened V by 2 bases and J by 1 base, and 11 bases separated the two germline ends. The CDR3 DNA reads TGTGCCAGCAGCTTACGTTGGACGCAGAACACTGAAGCTTTCTTT. Its protein product is CASSLRWTQNTEAFF.

There are a few counts of this clonotype. The chain links TRBV13 to TRBJ1-4; 7 positions match TRBD1. Germline trimming cut 4 bases from V and 3 bases from J; bases unmatched to any gene: 8. CDR1 PRHDT and CDR2 FYEKMQ come from the germline V gene (reference sequence). CDR3 length: 16 residues. For the CDR3, the DNA is TGTGCCAGCAGCTCCGAAACAGGGGCAGCTAATGAAAAACTGTTTTTT. Protein product: CASSSETGAANEKLFF.

This chain connects TRBV7-2 to TRBJ1-4; D is possibly TRBD1 (6 bases). V gave up 1 base and J gave up 4 bases, with 10 bases separating them. The CDR3 loop spans 15 amino acids. CDR1 SGHTA and CDR2 FQGNSA come from the germline V gene. CDR3 DNA: TGTGCCAGCAGCTTAGGAGTGGACAGTAATGAAAAACTGTTTTTT. Its protein product is CASSLGVDSNEKLFF.

This clonotype showed up just a few times. The CDR3, as DNA: TGTGCCAGCAGCACGACTAGCGGGAGGGATGATGAGCAGTTCTTC. As protein: CASSTTSGRDDEQFF. The chain recombines TRBV11-2 with TRBJ2-1, with TRBD2 matching 14 bases. Germline V gene sequence: CDR1 SGHAT, CDR2 FQNNGV. There are 15 residues in the CDR3. Germline trimming cut 5 bases from V and 8 bases from J; bases unmatched to any gene: 5.

The CDR3 DNA sequence: TGTGCCAGCAGCTCGACTAGCGGGGGGGCCGGCTACGAGCAGTACTTC. This encodes CASSSTSGGAGYEQYF. J is TRBJ2-7 and V is TRBV7-2, with 14 bases lining up with TRBD2. The germline CDR1 and CDR2 sequences are SGHTA and FQGNSA. V lost 4 bases and J lost 3; bases outside the gene matches: 5. The length of the CDR3 is 16 residues.

To note about this clonotype: Given a much more abundant clone one base away, this may be a read error. V and J are TRBV9 and TRBJ1-4; D call uncertain. There are 14 residues in the CDR3. The germline V gene has CDR1 SGDLS and CDR2 YYNGEE. In DNA form, the CDR3 reads TGTGCCAACAGCGTAGAGGGTCGGAAGGAAAAACTGTTTTTT. Encoded protein: CANSVEGRKEKLFF.

The chain recombines TRBV27 with TRBJ2-1; 8 nucleotides line up with TRBD1. Looked up from germline, CDR1 is MNHEY and CDR2 is SMNVEV (reference sequence). The CDR3 totals 15 residues. V was pared by 4 bases and J by 5 bases, with 7 bases of the junction left unmatched. The CDR3 nucleotides read TGTGCCAGCAGTTATGGCCTGACAGGGGACAATGAGCAGTTCTTC. This codes for CASSYGLTGDNEQFF.

This clonotype came up a few times. The chain uses TRBV3-1 and TRBJ2-6; a weak D match, TRBD2 (7 bases). Germline CDR1 and CDR2: LGHDT and YNNKEL (reference sequence). V lost 0 bases and J 1 base, leaving 16 bases between the germline ends. The CDR3 spans 19 residues. The CDR3 region has the DNA TGTGCCAGCAGCCAAGATCAGTGGGGGGGCTCGTCTGGGGCCAACGTCCTGACTTTC. This gives the protein CASSQDQWGGSSGANVLTF. Supplemented by reference TRBV3-1 and TRBJ2-6, the full variable domain reads DTAVSQTPKYLVTQMGNDKSIKCEQNLGHDTMYWYKQDSKKFLKIMFSYNNKELIINETVPNRFSPKSPDKAHLNLHINSLELGDSAVYFCASSQDQWGGSSGANVLTFGAGSRLTVL.

This clonotype appeared many times. A junction end diverges from the germline sequence, so it may reflect a read error. The V and J genes are TRBV6-1 and TRBJ2-5; TRBD1 matches at 8 bases. Per germline, CDR1 MNHNS and CDR2 SASEGT. The CDR3 contains 17 residues. The CDR3 loop is CATSRIRGLRTAETQYF. Written as DNA, the CDR3 is TGTGCCACCAGTCGGATCAGGGGGCTCCGGACCGCGGAGACCCAGTACTTC.

V is TRBV13 and J is TRBJ1-1; D possibly corresponds to TRBD1 (5 bases). V was trimmed by 0 bases and J by 10 bases, leaving 12 bases between them. CDR3 length equals 13 residues. Germline V lookup: CDR1 PRHDT, CDR2 FYEKMQ (reference sequence). This chain's CDR3 is CASSLGRQLTAFF. The CDR3 bases are TGTGCCAGCAGCTTAGGGCGACAGCTTACAGCTTTCTTT.

This rearrangement joins TRBV9 to TRBJ1-2; D is unresolved. The CDR3 contains 12 residues. From germline, CDR1 is SGDLS and CDR2 YYNGEE. Trimming stripped 6 bases from V and 5 bases from J, with 11 bases between. The CDR3 nucleotides read TGTGCCAGCAAGGAGGGCCAGTATGGCTACACCTTC. This sequence encodes CASKEGQYGYTF.

This clonotype came up a few times. The J gene is TRBJ2-7, the V gene TRBV3-1, with D maybe TRBD2 (6 bases). Germline-derived CDR1 and CDR2 are LGHDT and YNNKEL (reference sequence). This CDR3 is 12 amino acids long. The germline V and J ends were trimmed by 10 bases and 1 base, with 11 bases remaining between them. Here the CDR3 reads CATRGVSYEQYF. Written as DNA, the CDR3 is TGTGCCACCCGCGGGGTTTCCTACGAGCAGTACTTC.

V usage is TRBV2 and J usage is TRBJ2-1; 12 positions match TRBD2. This CDR3 has 15 residues. J gave up 9 bases and V 8 bases, and 11 bases lay outside the gene matches. Germline values: CDR1 SNHLY, CDR2 FYNNEI. The CDR3 DNA reads TGTGCCAGCTTTACTAGCGGGGGGTCCCCATTTGAGCAGTTCTTC. Protein product: CASFTSGGSPFEQFF.

In this sample, this clonotype turned up many times. The V call is TRBV20-1, the J call TRBJ2-5, with TRBD1 matching over 10 bases. The germline V gene has CDR1 DFQATT and CDR2 SNEGSKA (reference sequence). V lost 2 bases to trimming and J lost 5 bases; unmatched junction nucleotides: 5. The CDR3 sequence is 14 residues long. Here the CDR3 reads CSARQTGGWETQYF. CDR3 DNA: TGCAGTGCTAGACAGACAGGGGGCTGGGAGACCCAGTACTTC.

Many counts were recorded for this clonotype. The V and J genes are TRBV5-1 and TRBJ2-3; TRBD2 matches at 10 bases. Germline lookup yields CDR1 SGHRS and CDR2 YFSETQ. There are 17 residues in the CDR3. The V gene end was trimmed by 5 bases and the J gene end by 2 bases; junction bases not matched to a gene: 11. The chain's CDR3 is CASSGPAGGPHTDTQYF. CDR3 nucleotide sequence: TGCGCCAGCAGTGGGCCAGCGGGGGGGCCCCACACAGATACGCAGTATTTT.

This clonotype was observed many times. V usage is TRBV27 and J usage is TRBJ2-1; a possible D gene is TRBD2 (6 bases). V was shortened by 0 bases and J by 3 bases, with 12 bases between the two germline ends. CDR1 MNHEY and CDR2 SMNVEV come from the germline V gene (reference sequence). CDR3 length equals 16 residues. This CDR3 is CASSLSQGLIYNEQFF. The DNA for the CDR3 is TGTGCCAGCAGTTTATCGCAGGGACTGATCTACAATGAGCAGTTCTTC.

This clonotype was picked up many times. The chain is built from TRBV2 and TRBJ2-1; D is ambiguous. Germline V gene lookup returns CDR1 SNHLY and CDR2 FYNNEI. Deletions cut 8 bases from V and 5 bases from J, with 13 bases between. The CDR3 runs 13 residues. The CDR3 region is CASLWGRDNEQFF. The CDR3 nucleotides read TGTGCCAGCCTGTGGGGTAGGGACAATGAGCAGTTCTTC.

There are many counts of this clonotype. The chain joins TRBV5-1 to TRBJ2-5; a possible D gene is TRBD2 (6 bases). The germline CDR1 and CDR2 sequences are SGHRS and YFSETQ. This CDR3 has 15 residues. Trimming shortened V by 1 base and J by 4 bases, and 14 bases separated the two germline ends. CDR3 in DNA: TGCGCCAGCAGCTTGACCCTTAGCGGCGGAGAGACCCAGTACTTC. Translating it yields CASSLTLSGGETQYF.

The chain combines TRBV7-9 with TRBJ2-3, with TRBD2 matching over 12 bases. Trimming took 8 bases from V and 1 from J; bases not matched to a gene: 22. CDR3 length equals 21 residues. CDR1 SEHNR and CDR2 FQNEAQ come from the germline V gene (reference sequence). This CDR3 reads CASGPGISSGGALDRTDTQYF. CDR3 coding DNA: TGTGCCAGCGGACCTGGTATCTCTAGCGGGGGGGCCTTGGACCGCACAGATACGCAGTATTTT.

This clonotype was seen repeatedly, ten times or more. No DNA is shown, since the ends of the CDR3 on it are uncertain; the CDR3 is the one TCRdb lists. V is TRBV6-1 and J is TRBJ1-5; the D call of TRBD1 is as the table states it, not checked on the DNA. The CDR3 region is 15 residues in length, termini included. CDR1 is MNHNS, CDR2 SASEGT, per germline. The CDR3 protein is CASILERDSNQPQHF.

This clonotype was recorded many times. The genes are TRBV10-1 and TRBJ2-7, with D possibly TRBD1 on 6 matching bases. The CDR3 sequence is 13 residues long. With 5 bases removed from V and 7 bases from J, the gap between germline ends came to 15 bases. The germline V gene has CDR1 WNHNN and CDR2 SYGVQD (reference sequence). CDR3 DNA sequence: TGCGCCAGCAGTCCACAGGGATCGTTGGAGCAGTACTTC. This encodes CASSPQGSLEQYF.

This clonotype was observed many times. V is TRBV7-2 and J is TRBJ2-7; 9 nucleotides line up with TRBD1. The CDR3 spans 16 residues. CDR1 is SGHTA, CDR2 FQGNSA, per germline. Germline trimming cut 4 bases from V and 4 bases from J; bases unmatched to any gene: 11. CDR3 DNA: TGTGCCAGCAGCTCTACCGGGACAGGGAGGGAGTACGAGCAGTACTTC. It yields the protein CASSSTGTGREYEQYF.

J is TRBJ1-1 and V is TRBV6-1, with a possible D match to TRBD1 (6 bases). The V gene's germline CDR1 is MNHNS and CDR2 SASEGT. The germline V and J ends were trimmed by 6 bases and 2 bases, with 13 bases remaining between them. There are 14 residues in the CDR3. The CDR3 loop is CASSRLQGNTEAFF. As DNA, the CDR3 is TGTGCCAGCAGCCGCCTACAGGGAAACACTGAAGCTTTCTTT.

The V gene is TRBV16, the J gene TRBJ2-7; the D is unclear. The germline CDR1 and CDR2 sequences are KGHSY and FQNENV. Trimming took 1 base from V and 4 from J, leaving 8 bases between them. The CDR3 covers 13 residues. CDR3 in DNA: TGTGCCAGCAGCCAATTTGATGATTACGAGCAGTACTTC. This translates into CASSQFDDYEQYF. The whole variable domain, filled in from reference TRBV16 and TRBJ2-7, reads GEEVAQTPKHLVRGEGQKAKLYCAPIKGHSYVFWYQQVLKNEFKFLISFQNENVFDETGMPKERFSAKCLPNSPCSLEIQATKLEDSAVYFCASSQFDDYEQYFGPGTRLTVT.

This clonotype was seen ten or more times. The chain combines TRBV20-1 with TRBJ1-1; weak D call: TRBD1 (5 bases). V was clipped by 6 bases and J by 3 bases, with 17 bases between them. This CDR3 has 14 residues. Germline CDR1 DFQATT, CDR2 SNEGSKA (reference sequence). The CDR3 sequence is CSALRWLGDTEAFF. The CDR3 DNA reads as TGCAGTGCCCTAAGGTGGCTGGGGGACACTGAAGCTTTCTTT.

In this sample, this clonotype turned up many times. Here the CDR3 DNA reads TGTGCCAGCAGTTACTCGGGGCAACCGGGGGCTAGCACAGATACGCAGTATTTT. The encoded protein is CASSYSGQPGASTDTQYF. This chain joins TRBV6-6 and TRBJ2-3, with D perhaps matching TRBD1 or TRBD2 (6 bases each). Between the trimmed V and J ends, which lost 0 bases and 0 bases, there was a span of 16 bases. The CDR3 totals 18 residues. In germline, CDR1 is MNHNY, CDR2 SVGAGI (reference sequence).

This chain links TRBV5-1 with TRBJ2-7, with a weak D call TRBD1 (6 bases). CDR3 length: 14 residues. V gave up 0 bases and J gave up 2 bases, with 9 bases separating them. The germline V gene encodes CDR1 SGHRS and CDR2 YFSETQ. The CDR3 loop reads CASSLVQGTYEQYF. Here the CDR3 DNA reads TGCGCCAGCAGCTTGGTCCAGGGGACCTACGAGCAGTACTTC.